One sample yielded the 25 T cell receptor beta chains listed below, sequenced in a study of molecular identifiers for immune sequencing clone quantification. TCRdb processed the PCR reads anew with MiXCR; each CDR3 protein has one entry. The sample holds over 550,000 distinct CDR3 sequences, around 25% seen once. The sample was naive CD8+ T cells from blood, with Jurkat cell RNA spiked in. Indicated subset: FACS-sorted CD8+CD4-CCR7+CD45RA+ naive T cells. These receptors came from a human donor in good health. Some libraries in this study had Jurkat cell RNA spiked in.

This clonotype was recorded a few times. In DNA, the CDR3 is TGTGCCAGCAGCTCGAGACAGGGGGCAGGAGATGAGCAGTTCTTC. It translates to CASSSRQGAGDEQFF. The V call is TRBV7-9, the J call TRBJ2-1, with 10 bases lining up with TRBD1. Germline loops: CDR1 SEHNR, CDR2 FQNEAQ (reference sequence). The CDR3 is 15 residues long. With V trimmed by 4 bases and J by 8 bases, 8 bases remained unmatched.

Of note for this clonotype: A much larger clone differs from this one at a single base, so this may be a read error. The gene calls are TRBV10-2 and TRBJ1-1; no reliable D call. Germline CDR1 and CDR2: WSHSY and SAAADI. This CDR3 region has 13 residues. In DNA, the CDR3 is TGCGCCAGCAGTGGGACTTCGAACTCTGAAGCTTTCTTT. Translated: CASSGTSNSEAFF.

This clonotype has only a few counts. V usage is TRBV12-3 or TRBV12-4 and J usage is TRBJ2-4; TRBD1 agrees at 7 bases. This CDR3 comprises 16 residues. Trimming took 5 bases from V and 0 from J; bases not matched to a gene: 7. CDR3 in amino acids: CASSPSGTVAKNIQYF. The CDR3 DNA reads TGTGCCAGCAGTCCGTCCGGGACAGTAGCCAAAAACATTCAGTACTTC.

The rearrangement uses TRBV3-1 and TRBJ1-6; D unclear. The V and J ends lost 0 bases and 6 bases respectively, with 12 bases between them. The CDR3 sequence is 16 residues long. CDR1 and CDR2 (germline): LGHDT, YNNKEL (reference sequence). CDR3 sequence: CASSQDGGELNSPLHF. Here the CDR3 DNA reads TGTGCCAGCAGCCAAGACGGTGGCGAACTTAATTCACCCCTCCACTTT.

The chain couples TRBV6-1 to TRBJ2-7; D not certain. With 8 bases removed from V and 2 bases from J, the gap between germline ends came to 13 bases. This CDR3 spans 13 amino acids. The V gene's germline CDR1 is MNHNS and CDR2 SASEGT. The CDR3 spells CASWTDRTYEQYF. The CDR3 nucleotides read TGTGCCAGCTGGACGGATAGAACCTACGAGCAGTACTTC.

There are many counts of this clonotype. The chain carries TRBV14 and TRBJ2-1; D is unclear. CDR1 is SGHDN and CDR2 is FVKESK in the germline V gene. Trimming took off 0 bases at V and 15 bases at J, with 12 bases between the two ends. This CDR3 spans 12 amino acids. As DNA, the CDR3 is TGTGCCAGCAGCCAAGATTCGCGGCCGGGGTTCTTC. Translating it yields CASSQDSRPGFF.

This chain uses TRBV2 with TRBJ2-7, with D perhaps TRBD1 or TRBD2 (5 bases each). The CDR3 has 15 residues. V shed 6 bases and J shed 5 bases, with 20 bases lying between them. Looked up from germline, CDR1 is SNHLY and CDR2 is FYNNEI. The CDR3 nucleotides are TGTGCCAGCAGAGACCTGGGACGGAACTACGACGAGCAGTACTTC. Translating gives CASRDLGRNYDEQYF.

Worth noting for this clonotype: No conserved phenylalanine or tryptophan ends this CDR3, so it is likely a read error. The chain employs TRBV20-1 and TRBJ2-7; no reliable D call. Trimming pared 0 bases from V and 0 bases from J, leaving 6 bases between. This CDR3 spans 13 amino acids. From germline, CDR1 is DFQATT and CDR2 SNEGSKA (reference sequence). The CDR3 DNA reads TGCAGTGCTAGAGAGGTGAGCTCCTACGAGCAGTACATC. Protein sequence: CSAREVSSYEQYI.

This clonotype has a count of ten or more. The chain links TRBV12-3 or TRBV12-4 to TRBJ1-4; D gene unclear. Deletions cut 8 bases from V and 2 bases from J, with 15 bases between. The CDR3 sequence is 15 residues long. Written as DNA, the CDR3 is TGTGCCAGCTCCCCGGTAGGGCGGACTAATGAAAAACTGTTTTTT. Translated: CASSPVGRTNEKLFF.

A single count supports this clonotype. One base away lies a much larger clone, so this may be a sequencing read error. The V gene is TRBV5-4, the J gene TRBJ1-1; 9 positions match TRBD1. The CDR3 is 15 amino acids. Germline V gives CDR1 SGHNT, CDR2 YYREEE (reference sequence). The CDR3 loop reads CASSLEQGAFTGAFF. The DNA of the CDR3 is TGTGCCAGCAGCTTGGAACAGGGGGCCTTCACTGGAGCTTTCTTT. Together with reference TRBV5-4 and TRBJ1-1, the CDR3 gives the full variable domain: ETGVTQSPTHLIKTRGQQVTLRCSSQSGHNTVSWYQQALGQGPQFIFQYYREEENGRGNFPPRFSGLQFPNYSSELNVNALELDDSALYLCASSLEQGAFTGAFFGQGTRLTVV.

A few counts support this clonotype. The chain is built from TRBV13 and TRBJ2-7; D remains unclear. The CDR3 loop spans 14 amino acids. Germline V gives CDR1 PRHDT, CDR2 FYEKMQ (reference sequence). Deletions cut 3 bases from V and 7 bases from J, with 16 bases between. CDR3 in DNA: TGTGCCAGCAGCTTCCACGGGCCTACCGGAGAGCAGTACTTC. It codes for CASSFHGPTGEQYF.

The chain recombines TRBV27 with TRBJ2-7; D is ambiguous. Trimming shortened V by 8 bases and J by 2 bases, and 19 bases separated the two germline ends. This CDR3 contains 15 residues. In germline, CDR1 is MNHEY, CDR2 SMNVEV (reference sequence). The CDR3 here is CASPPFFLGTYEQYF. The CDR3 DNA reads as TGTGCCAGCCCCCCCTTTTTCTTGGGAACCTACGAGCAGTACTTC.

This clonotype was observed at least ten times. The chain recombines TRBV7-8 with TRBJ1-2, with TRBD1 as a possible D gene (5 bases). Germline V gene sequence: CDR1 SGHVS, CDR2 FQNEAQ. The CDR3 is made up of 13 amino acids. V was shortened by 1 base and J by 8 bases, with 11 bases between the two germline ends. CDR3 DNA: TGTGCCAGCAGCTTAGGAGGGGTGCGCGGCTACACCTTC. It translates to CASSLGGVRGYTF.

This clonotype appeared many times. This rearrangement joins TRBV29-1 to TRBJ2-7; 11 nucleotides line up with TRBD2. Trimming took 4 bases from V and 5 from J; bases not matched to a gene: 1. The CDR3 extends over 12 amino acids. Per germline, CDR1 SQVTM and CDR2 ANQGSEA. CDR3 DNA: TGCAGCGTTGCGGGACTAGCGGACGAGCAGTACTTC. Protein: CSVAGLADEQYF.

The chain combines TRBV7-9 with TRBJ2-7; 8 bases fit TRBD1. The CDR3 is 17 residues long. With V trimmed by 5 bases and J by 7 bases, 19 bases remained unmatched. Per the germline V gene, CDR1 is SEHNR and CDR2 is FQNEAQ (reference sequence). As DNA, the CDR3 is TGTGCCAGCAGCCCCTCCGGCGGGACAGGACTTTGGGGGGAGCAGTACTTC. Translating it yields CASSPSGGTGLWGEQYF.

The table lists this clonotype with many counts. The CDR3 DNA reads TGTGCCAGCATTGCGTCCGGGGAGCTGTTTTTT. Translated, it gives CASIASGELFF. The chain couples TRBV2 to TRBJ2-2, with D unclear. V lost 7 bases to trimming and J lost 6 bases, with 6 bases between them. This CDR3 is built from 11 residues. Germline V gene lookup returns CDR1 SNHLY and CDR2 FYNNEI. Together with reference TRBV2 and TRBJ2-2, the CDR3 gives the full variable domain: EPEVTQTPSHQVTQMGQEVILRCVPISNHLYFYWYRQILGQKVEFLVSFYNNEISEKSEIFDDQFSVERPDGSNFTLKIRSTKLEDSAMYFCASIASGELFFGEGSRLTVL.

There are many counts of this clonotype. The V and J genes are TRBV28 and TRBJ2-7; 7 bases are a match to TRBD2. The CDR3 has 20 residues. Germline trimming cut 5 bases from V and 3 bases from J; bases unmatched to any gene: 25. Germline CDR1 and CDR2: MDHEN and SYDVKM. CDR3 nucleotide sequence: TGTGCCAGCAGTACTCAAACTAGCGCAACATACATCCGTTTGGGCTACGAGCAGTACTTC. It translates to CASSTQTSATYIRLGYEQYF.

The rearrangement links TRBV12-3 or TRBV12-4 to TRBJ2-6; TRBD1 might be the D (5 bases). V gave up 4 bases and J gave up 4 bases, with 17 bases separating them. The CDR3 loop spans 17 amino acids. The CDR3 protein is CASSSSGPPSGANVLTF. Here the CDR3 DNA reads TGTGCCAGCAGTTCTTCAGGGCCCCCCTCGGGGGCCAACGTCCTGACTTTC.

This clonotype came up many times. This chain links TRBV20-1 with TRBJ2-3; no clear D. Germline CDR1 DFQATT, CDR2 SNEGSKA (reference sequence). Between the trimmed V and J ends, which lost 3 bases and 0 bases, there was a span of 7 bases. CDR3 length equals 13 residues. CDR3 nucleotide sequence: TGCAGTGCTAGTTCTCTAAGCACAGATACGCAGTATTTT. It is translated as CSASSLSTDTQYF.

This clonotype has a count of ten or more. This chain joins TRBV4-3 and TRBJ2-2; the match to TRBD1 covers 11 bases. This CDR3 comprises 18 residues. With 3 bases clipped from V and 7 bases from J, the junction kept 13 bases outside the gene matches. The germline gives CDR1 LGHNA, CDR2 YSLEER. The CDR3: CASSHSPGGTGGVGELFF. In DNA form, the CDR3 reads TGCGCCAGCAGCCACAGTCCAGGAGGGACAGGGGGAGTCGGGGAGCTGTTTTTT.

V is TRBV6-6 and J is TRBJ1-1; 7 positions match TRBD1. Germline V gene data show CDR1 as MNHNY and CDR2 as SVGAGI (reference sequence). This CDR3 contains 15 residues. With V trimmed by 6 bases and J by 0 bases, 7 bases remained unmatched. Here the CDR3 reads CASSYCTGVNTEAFF. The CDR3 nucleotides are TGTGCCAGCAGCTATTGTACAGGGGTGAACACTGAAGCTTTCTTT.

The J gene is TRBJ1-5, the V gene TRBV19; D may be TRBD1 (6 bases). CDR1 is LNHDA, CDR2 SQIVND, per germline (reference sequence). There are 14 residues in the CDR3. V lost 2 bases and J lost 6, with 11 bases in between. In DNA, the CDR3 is TGTGCCAGTAGTATAAAGAGGGGGATTCAGCCCCAGCATTTT. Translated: CASSIKRGIQPQHF.

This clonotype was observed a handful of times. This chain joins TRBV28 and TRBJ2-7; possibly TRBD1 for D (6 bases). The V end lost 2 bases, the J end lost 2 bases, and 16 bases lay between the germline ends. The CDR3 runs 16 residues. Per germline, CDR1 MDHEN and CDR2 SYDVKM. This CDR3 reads CASSLLSGGPTYEQYF. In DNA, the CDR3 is TGTGCCAGCAGTTTACTTAGTGGGGGCCCCACCTACGAGCAGTACTTC.

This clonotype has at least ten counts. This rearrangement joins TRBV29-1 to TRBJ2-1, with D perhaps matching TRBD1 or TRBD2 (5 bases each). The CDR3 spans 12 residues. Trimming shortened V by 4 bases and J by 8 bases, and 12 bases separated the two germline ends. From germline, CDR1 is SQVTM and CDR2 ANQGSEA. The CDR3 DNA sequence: TGCAGCGTTGGGGACCCCCGGTATGAGCAGTTCTTC. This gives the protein CSVGDPRYEQFF.

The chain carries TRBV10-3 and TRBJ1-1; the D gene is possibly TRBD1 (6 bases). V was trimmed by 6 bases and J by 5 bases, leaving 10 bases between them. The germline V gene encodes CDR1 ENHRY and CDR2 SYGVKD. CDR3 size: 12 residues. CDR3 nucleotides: TGTGCCATCAGAACAGGGCTGACTGAAGCTTTCTTT. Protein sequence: CAIRTGLTEAFF.